The 11 T cell receptor beta chains given below trace back to one sample, sequenced in a study of shared clonotypes between healthy human individuals. Libraries were prepared by immunoSEQ multiplex PCR; TCRdb keeps only in-frame clonotypes and omits some of them. The table has about 110,000 clones, 65% to 75% seen once. The sequenced material came from memory CD8+ T cells sorted from blood. Subset denoted: CD45RO+ cells pooled with CCR7-negative TemRA cells. These receptors came from a woman in her twenties or thirties in good health.

This clone was observed a few times. The chain joins TRBV6-5 to TRBJ2-1, with TRBD2 matching 7 bases. Germline-derived CDR1 and CDR2 are MNHEY and SVGAGI. The CDR3 is 14 residues long. J gave up 10 bases and V 0 bases, and 6 bases lay outside the gene matches. The CDR3 DNA reads as TGTGCCAGCAGTTACTCCACTAGCGCGCTGGAGCAGTTCTTC. Translated, it gives CASSYSTSALEQFF.

The chain couples TRBV5-6 to TRBJ2-1; no definite D call. Germline-derived CDR1 and CDR2 are SGHDT and YYEEEE. The CDR3 contains 11 residues. V dropped 2 bases and J dropped 9 bases, with 6 bases sitting between them. The CDR3 loop is CASSFTSEQFF. CDR3 in DNA: TGTGCCAGCAGCTTTACGAGTGAGCAGTTCTTC.

The V and J genes are TRBV30 and TRBJ2-3; TRBD2 matches 7 bases. Unmatched junction bases numbered 6, after V lost 4 bases and J lost 2 bases. This CDR3 is built from 14 residues. Germline V lookup: CDR1 GTSNPN, CDR2 SVGIG (reference sequence). CDR3: CAWTRGGLTDTQYF. Here the CDR3 DNA reads TGTGCCTGGACACGCGGGGGTCTCACAGATACGCAGTATTTT.

The V and J genes are TRBV7-8 and TRBJ2-1; 9 nucleotides align to TRBD1. Germline V gene sequence: CDR1 SGHVS, CDR2 FQNEAQ. Germline trimming cut 5 bases from V and 4 bases from J; bases unmatched to any gene: 9. The CDR3 extends over 16 amino acids. The DNA of the CDR3 is TGTGCCAGCAGCCCGAGAGGGACAGGGAATTACAATGAGCAGTTCTTC. Its translation: CASSPRGTGNYNEQFF.

The chain is built from TRBV7-3 and TRBJ1-1; possible D gene TRBD1, 5 bases. The length of the CDR3 is 15 residues. Germline V lookup: CDR1 SGHTA, CDR2 FQGTGA. Deletions cut 1 base from V and 0 bases from J, with 9 bases between. CDR3 in amino acids: CASSLSRDLNTEAFF. CDR3 nucleotides: TGTGCCAGCAGCTTAAGTCGGGACCTGAACACTGAAGCTTTCTTT.

This clone has a single count. This chain connects TRBV5-1 to TRBJ2-3; a weak D match, TRBD2 (6 bases). Trimming cost V 4 bases and J 3 bases, with 15 bases left between them. The CDR3 sequence is 15 residues long. Germline values: CDR1 SGHRS, CDR2 YFSETQ. The CDR3 bases are TGCGCCAGCAGCCACGGAGGGGTTCTGACAGATACGCAGTATTTT. Translated, it gives CASSHGGVLTDTQYF.

Concerning this clone: This could be a read error, since a much larger clone is one nucleotide away. V usage is TRBV25-1 and J usage is TRBJ2-3; perhaps D is TRBD1 or TRBD2 (5 bases each). CDR3 length equals 15 residues. The germline V gene encodes CDR1 MGHDK and CDR2 SYGVNS. The CDR3 sequence is CASAAVGDQADAQYF. In DNA, the CDR3 is TGTGCCAGCGCCGCTGTGGGGGATCAGGCAGATGCGCAGTATTTT.

A few counts support this clone. The chain carries TRBV6-6 and TRBJ2-3, with 10 bases lining up with TRBD1. After removal of 6 bases from V and 3 bases from J, the junction contained 6 bases not matched to a gene. The germline CDR1 and CDR2 sequences are MNHNY and SVGAGI (reference sequence). The CDR3 extends over 15 amino acids. The chain's CDR3 is CASRRPGQGTDTQYF. CDR3 DNA sequence: TGTGCCAGCAGAAGACCGGGACAGGGGACAGATACGCAGTATTTT.

There are a few counts of this clone. The V and J genes are TRBV27 and TRBJ1-5; no firm D call. V lost 4 bases, J lost 5 bases, and 12 bases lay in between. CDR3 length equals 14 residues. CDR1 is MNHEY and CDR2 is SMNVEV in the germline V gene (reference sequence). CDR3 nucleotide sequence: TGTGCCAGCAGTTCAGTTGGGCATCATCAGCCCCAGCATTTT. This sequence encodes CASSSVGHHQPQHF.

In this sample, this clone turned up once. J is TRBJ2-2 and V is TRBV9, with D possibly TRBD2 on 5 matching bases. The CDR3 is 13 residues long. V was trimmed by 4 bases and J by 6 bases, leaving 10 bases between them. The germline CDR1 and CDR2 sequences are SGDLS and YYNGEE. The CDR3 DNA follows: TGTGCCAGCAGCTTCCAGAGGGCCGGGGAGCTGTTTTTT. It encodes CASSFQRAGELFF.

The genes are TRBV4-1 and TRBJ2-1; 7 nucleotides match TRBD2. CDR1 is MGHRA and CDR2 is YSYEKL in the germline V gene. The ends lost 1 base at V and 6 bases at J; junction bases unmatched: 15. The CDR3 has 18 residues. The DNA of the CDR3 is TGCGCCAGCAGCCAAGTCTCTAACGGAGGTCTAGCGGCCAATGAGCAGTTCTTC. This codes for CASSQVSNGGLAANEQFF.